This is a list of T cell receptor beta chains from one sample in a study of lymphopenia after photon versus proton radiotherapy. Sequencing was performed with immunoSEQ multiplex PCR; in TCRdb, only in-frame clones are kept and a portion is missing. The data show about 83,000 clones, about four fifths seen once. Source: peripheral blood, taken from a patient treated with proton-based radiotherapy. All receptors come from a man aged 55 to 70 with pancreatic cancer. Each CDR3 is given with its conserved first and last residue. D genes are given only for firm matches.

.	TRBV5-4	CASSKVPATDTQYF
.	TRBV5-1	CASSGGGSSYNEQFF
TRBD2	TRBV7-9	CASSRAGGSDSYEQYF
.	TRBV13	CASSLRRGPVETQYF
.	TRBV14	CASSHIGQDTIYF
.	TRBV5-5	CASSLPKGTNEKLFF
TRBD2	TRBV10-3	CAISEDGGKNEQFF
TRBD2	TRBV28	CASSLGLAGHNEQFF
TRBD2	TRBV5-4	CASSLIASGRAPTGELFF
.	TRBV5-5	CASSSGFQGHNEQYF
.	TRBV11-3	CASQGGGGYEQYF
TRBD1	TRBV19	CASSTWGQGSNEKLFF
TRBD1	TRBV6-1	CASSEALRDRFLAKNIQYF
.	TRBV29-1	CSGRDSNEQFF
.	TRBV5-1	CASSLGGRADETQYF
.	TRBV9	CASSVEDLNTEAFF
.	TRBV6-6	CASNPPLLGDTGELFF
TRBD2	TRBV27	CATHSPRTSGRARVDTDTQYF